Sequencing of this TCR beta chain was carried out in a study of blood T cell repertoires in COVID-19. Background on the study: Acute and convalescent COVID-19 specimens originated in the United States, Italy and Spain. PBMCs, B-cell-depleted T cells, or T cells provided the cDNA or gDNA that made up the material.

Original processing notes: Cell counts per sample came from amplifying reference gene primers. Data came from immunoSEQ multiplex PCR; TCRdb stores just in-frame clones and leaves some out. D and trimming come from the DNA, and the V and J calls and clone size come from that table. The sample includes over 250,000 clones, more than 75% of them seen just once. This CDR3 has 15 amino acids. J was trimmed by 3 bases and V by 5 bases; bases with no gene match: 9. The germline V gene has CDR1 MDHEN and CDR2 SYDVKM. This clone is a singleton in its sample. This receptor was identified in a woman aged 45-59 years with acute or convalescent COVID-19. This chain uses TRBV28 with TRBJ2-7, with 8 bases fitting TRBD2. Sequencing was performed on peripheral blood. CDR3 in DNA: TGTGCCAGCAGTGCCCCGGCGGGGGGTGGCTACGAGCAGTACTTC. Its translation is CASSAPAGGGYEQYF.